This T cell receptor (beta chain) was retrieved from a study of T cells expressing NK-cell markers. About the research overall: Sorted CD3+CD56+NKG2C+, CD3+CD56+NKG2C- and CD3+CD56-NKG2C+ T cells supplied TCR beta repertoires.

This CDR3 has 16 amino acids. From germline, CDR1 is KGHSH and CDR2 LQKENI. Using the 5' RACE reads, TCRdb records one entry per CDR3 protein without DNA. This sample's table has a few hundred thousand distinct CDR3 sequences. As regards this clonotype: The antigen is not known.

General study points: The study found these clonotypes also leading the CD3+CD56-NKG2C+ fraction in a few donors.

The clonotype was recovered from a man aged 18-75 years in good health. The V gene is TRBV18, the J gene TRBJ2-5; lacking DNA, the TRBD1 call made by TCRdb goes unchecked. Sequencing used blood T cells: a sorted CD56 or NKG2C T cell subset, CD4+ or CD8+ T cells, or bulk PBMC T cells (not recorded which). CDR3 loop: CASSPTAGAEQETQYF.